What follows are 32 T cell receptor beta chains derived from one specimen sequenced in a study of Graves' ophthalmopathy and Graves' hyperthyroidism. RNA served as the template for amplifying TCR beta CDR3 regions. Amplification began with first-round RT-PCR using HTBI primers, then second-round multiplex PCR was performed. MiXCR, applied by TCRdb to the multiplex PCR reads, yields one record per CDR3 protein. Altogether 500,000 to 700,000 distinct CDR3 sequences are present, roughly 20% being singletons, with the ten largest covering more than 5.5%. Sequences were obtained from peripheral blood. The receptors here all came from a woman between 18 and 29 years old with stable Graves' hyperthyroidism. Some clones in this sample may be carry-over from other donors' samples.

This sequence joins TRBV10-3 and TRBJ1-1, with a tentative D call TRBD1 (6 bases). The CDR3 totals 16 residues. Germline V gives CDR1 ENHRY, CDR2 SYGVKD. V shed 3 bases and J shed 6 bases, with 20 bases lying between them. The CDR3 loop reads CAISEKGGDGSAEAFF. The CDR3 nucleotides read TGTGCCATCAGTGAAAAGGGGGGAGATGGGAGCGCTGAAGCTTTCTTT.

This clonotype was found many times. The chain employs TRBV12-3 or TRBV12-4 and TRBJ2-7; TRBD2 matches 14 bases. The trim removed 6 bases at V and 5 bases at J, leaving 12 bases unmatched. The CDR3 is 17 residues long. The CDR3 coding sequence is TGTGCCAGCAGCGCTCGCCCGACTAGCGGGAGGGTCCACGAGCAGTACTTC. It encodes CASSARPTSGRVHEQYF.

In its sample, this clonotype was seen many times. The CDR3 here is CASSQPLAGGEQYF. CDR3 sequence (DNA): TGCGCCAGCAGCCAGCCACTAGCGGGAGGTGAGCAGTACTTC. V usage is TRBV5-1 and J usage is TRBJ2-7; TRBD2 matches 12 bases. Trimming at V came to 4 bases and at J to 7 bases, leaving 6 bases not matched to a gene. Per germline, CDR1 SGHRS and CDR2 YFSETQ. The CDR3 has 14 residues.

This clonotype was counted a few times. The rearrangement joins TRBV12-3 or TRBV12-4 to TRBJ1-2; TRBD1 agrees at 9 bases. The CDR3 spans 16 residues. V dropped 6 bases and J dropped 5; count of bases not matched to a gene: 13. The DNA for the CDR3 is TGTGCCAGCAGCCCGCCCGGGACAGGGAGGAATTATGGCTACACCTTC. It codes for CASSPPGTGRNYGYTF.

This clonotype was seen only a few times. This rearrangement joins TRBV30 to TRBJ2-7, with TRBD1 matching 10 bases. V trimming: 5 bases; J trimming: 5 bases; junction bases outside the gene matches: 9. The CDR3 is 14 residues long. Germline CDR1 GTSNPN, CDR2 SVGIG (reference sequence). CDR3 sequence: CAWVPTGGWHEQYF. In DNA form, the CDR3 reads TGTGCCTGGGTACCGACAGGGGGCTGGCACGAGCAGTACTTC. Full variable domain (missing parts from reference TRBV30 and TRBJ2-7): SQTIHQWPATLVQPVGSPLSLECTVEGTSNPNLYWYRQAAGRGLQLLFYSVGIGQISSEVPQNLSASRPQDRQFILSSKKLLLSDSGFYLCAWVPTGGWHEQYFGPGTRLTVT.

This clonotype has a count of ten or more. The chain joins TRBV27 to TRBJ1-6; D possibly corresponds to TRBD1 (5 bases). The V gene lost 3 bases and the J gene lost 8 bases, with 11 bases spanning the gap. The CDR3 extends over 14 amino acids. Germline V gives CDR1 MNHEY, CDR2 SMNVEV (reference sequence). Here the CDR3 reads CASSFWDADSPLHF. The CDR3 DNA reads TGTGCCAGCAGTTTTTGGGACGCGGATTCACCCCTCCACTTT.

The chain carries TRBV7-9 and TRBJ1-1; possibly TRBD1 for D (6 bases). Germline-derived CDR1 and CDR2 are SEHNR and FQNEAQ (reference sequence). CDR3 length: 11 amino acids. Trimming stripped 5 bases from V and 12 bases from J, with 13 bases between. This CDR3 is CASSGGRKTFF. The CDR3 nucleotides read TGTGCCAGCAGCGGGGGCAGAAAAACTTTCTTT.

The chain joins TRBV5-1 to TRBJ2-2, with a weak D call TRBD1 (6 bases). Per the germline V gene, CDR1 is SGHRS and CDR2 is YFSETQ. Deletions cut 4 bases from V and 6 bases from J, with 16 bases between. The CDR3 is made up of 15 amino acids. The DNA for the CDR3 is TGCGCCAGCAGCGAACTAACAGGGTATGCCGGGGAGCTGTTTTTT. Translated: CASSELTGYAGELFF. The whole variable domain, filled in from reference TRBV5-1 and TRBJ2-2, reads KAGVTQTPRYLIKTRGQQVTLSCSPISGHRSVSWYQQTPGQGLQFLFEYFSETQRNKGNFPGRFSGRQFSNSRSEMNVSTLELGDSALYLCASSELTGYAGELFFGEGSRLTVL.

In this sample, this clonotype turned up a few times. The CDR3 nucleotides are TGCGCCAGCAGCCCTGGGGGACGGTCGAACACTGAAGCTTTCTTT. Translation gives CASSPGGRSNTEAFF. The chain joins TRBV4-1 to TRBJ1-1; D possibly corresponds to TRBD1 (5 bases). Germline assignment: CDR1 MGHRA and CDR2 YSYEKL. Trimming stripped 4 bases from V and 1 base from J, with 13 bases between. The length of the CDR3 is 15 residues.

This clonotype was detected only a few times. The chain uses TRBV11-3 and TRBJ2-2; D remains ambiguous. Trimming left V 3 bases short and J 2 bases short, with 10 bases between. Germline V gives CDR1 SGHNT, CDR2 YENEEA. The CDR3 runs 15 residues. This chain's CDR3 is CASSFSAGNTGELFF. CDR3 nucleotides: TGTGCCAGCAGCTTTAGTGCAGGAAACACCGGGGAGCTGTTTTTT.

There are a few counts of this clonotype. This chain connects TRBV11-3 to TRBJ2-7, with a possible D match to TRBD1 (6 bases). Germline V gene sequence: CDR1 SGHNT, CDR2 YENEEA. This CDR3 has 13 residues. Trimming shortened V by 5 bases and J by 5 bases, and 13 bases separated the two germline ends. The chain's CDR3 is CASSQRGWDEQYF. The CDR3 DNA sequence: TGTGCCAGCAGCCAAAGGGGGTGGGACGAGCAGTACTTC.

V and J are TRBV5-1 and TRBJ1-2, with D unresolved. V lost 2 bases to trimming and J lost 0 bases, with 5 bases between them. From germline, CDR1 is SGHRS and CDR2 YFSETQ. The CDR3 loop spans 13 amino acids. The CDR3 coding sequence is TGCGCCAGCAGCTTAAACTCTAACTATGGCTACACCTTC. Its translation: CASSLNSNYGYTF.

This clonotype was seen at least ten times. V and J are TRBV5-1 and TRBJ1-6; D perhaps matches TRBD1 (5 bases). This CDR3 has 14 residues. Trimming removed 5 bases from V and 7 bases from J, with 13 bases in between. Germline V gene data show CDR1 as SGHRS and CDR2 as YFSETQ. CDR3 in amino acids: CASRPGSENSPLHF. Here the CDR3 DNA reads TGCGCCAGCAGACCAGGGTCGGAGAATTCACCCCTCCACTTT.

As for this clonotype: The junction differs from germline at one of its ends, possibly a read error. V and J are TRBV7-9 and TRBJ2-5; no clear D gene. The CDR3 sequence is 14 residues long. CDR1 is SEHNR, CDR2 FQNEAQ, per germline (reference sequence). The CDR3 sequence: CVSSHSRASGTQYF. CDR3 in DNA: TGTGTCAGCAGCCATAGTAGGGCTTCCGGGACCCAGTACTTC.

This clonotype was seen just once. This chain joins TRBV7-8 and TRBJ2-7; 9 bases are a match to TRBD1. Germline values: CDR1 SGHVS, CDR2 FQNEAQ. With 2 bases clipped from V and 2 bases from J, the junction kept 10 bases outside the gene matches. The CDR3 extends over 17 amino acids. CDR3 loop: CASSLRGPGQGTYEQYF. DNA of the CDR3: TGTGCCAGCAGCTTAAGGGGCCCGGGACAGGGAACCTACGAGCAGTACTTC.

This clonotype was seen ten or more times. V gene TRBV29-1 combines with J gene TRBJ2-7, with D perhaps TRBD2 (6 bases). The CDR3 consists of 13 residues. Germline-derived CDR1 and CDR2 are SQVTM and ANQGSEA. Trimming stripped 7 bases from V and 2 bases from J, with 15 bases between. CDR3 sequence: CSAGGQNPYEQYF. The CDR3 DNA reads TGCAGCGCCGGAGGGCAGAATCCCTACGAGCAGTACTTC.

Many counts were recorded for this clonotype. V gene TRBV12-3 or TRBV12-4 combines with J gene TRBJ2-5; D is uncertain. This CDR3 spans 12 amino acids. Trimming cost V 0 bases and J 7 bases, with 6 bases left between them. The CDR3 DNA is TGTGCCAGCAGTTTAGCGTGGGGGACCCAGTACTTC. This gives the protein CASSLAWGTQYF.

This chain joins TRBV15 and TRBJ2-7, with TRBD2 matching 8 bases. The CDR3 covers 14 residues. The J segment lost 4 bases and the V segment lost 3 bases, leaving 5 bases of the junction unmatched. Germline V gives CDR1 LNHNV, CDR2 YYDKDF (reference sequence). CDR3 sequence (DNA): TGTGCCACCAGCAGCGGGACTAGTGGATACGAGCAGTACTTC. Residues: CATSSGTSGYEQYF. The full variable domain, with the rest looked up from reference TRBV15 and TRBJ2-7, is DAMVIQNPRYQVTQFGKPVTLSCSQTLNHNVMYWYQQKSSQAPKLLFHYYDKDFNNEADTPDNFQSRRPNTSFCFLDIRSPGLGDTAMYLCATSSGTSGYEQYFGPGTRLTVT.

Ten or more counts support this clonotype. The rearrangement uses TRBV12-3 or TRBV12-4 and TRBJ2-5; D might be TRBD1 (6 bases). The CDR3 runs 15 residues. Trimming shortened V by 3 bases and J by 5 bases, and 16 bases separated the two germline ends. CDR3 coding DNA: TGTGCCAGCAGTTTGGTTGGGGGCGCAAGGGAGACCCAGTACTTC. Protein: CASSLVGGARETQYF.

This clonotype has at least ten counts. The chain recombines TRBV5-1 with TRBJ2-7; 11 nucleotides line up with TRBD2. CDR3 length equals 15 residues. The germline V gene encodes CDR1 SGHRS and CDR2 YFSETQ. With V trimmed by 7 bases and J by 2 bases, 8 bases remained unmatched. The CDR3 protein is CASCLLAGGPYEQYF. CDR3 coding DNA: TGCGCCAGCTGCCTCCTAGCGGGGGGACCCTACGAGCAGTACTTC.

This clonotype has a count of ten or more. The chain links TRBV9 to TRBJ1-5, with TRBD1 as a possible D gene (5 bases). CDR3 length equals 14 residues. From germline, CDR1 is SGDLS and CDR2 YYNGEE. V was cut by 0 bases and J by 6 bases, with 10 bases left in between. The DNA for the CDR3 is TGTGCCAGCAGCGTAGAGGGAGACAGTCAGCCCCAGCATTTT. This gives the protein CASSVEGDSQPQHF.

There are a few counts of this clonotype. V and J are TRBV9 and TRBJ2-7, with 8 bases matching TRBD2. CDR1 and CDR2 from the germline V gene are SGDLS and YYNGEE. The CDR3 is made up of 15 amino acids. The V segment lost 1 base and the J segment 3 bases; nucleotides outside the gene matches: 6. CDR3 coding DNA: TGTGCCAGCAGCGTAAATCCGGGACTAGGCTACGAGCAGTACTTC. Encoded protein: CASSVNPGLGYEQYF.

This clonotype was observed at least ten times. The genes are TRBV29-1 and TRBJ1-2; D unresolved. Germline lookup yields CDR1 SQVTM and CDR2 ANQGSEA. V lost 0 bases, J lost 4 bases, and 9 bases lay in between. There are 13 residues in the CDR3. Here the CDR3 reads CSVEDPSLYGYTF. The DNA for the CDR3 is TGCAGCGTTGAAGATCCGTCACTCTATGGCTACACCTTC.

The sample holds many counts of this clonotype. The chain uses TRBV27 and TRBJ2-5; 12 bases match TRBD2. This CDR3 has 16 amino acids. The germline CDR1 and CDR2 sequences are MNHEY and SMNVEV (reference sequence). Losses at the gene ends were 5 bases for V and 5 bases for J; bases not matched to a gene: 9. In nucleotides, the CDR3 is TGTGCCAGCAGTCTCTCACTAGCGGGGGGAGTGGAGACCCAGTACTTC. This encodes CASSLSLAGGVETQYF.

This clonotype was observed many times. For the CDR3, the DNA is TGTGCCAGCAGTTTAACCTCCCGACGGGACGGAAATTACACCGGGGAGCTGTTTTTT. This codes for CASSLTSRRDGNYTGELFF. The chain joins TRBV27 to TRBJ2-2, with D possibly called TRBD1 or TRBD2 (5 bases each). This CDR3 is 19 amino acids long. Trimming took off 2 bases at V and 3 bases at J, with 22 bases between the two ends. Germline lookup yields CDR1 MNHEY and CDR2 SMNVEV (reference sequence).

DNA of the CDR3: TGTGCCAGCAGTGAAGGCTTGGGGTTTAGCGCTCCCAGCTCCTACGAGCAGTACTTC. Its translation: CASSEGLGFSAPSSYEQYF. The rearrangement joins TRBV6-1 to TRBJ2-7; a possible D gene is TRBD2 (5 bases). The CDR3 spans 19 residues. Germline lookup yields CDR1 MNHNS and CDR2 SASEGT. V lost 1 base and J lost 0, with 22 bases in between.

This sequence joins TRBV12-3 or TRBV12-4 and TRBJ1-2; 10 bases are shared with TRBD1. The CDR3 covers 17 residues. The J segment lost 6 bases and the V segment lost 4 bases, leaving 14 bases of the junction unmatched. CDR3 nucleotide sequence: TGTGCCAGCAGTTCCACGGGACAGGGGTCCGTGTTAGATGGCTACACCTTC. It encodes CASSSTGQGSVLDGYTF.

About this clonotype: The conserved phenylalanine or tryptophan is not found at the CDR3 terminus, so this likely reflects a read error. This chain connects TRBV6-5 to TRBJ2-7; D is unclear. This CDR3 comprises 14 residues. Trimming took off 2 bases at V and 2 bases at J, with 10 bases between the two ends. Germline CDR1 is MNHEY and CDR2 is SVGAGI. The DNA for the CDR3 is TGTGCCAGCAGTTACAAGGTGTCGGCCTACGAGCAGTACTTG. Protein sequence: CASSYKVSAYEQYL.

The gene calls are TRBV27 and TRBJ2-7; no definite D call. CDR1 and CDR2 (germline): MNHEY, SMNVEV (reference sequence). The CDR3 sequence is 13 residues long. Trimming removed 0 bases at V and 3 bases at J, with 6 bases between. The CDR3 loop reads CASSLSMVYEQYF. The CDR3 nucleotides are TGTGCCAGCAGTTTATCGATGGTCTACGAGCAGTACTTC.

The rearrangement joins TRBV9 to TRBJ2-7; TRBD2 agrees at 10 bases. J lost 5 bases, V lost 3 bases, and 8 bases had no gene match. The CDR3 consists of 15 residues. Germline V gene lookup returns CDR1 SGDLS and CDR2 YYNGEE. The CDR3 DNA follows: TGTGCCAGCAGCGACCCCGGGACTAGCGTCGACGAGCAGTACTTC. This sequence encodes CASSDPGTSVDEQYF.

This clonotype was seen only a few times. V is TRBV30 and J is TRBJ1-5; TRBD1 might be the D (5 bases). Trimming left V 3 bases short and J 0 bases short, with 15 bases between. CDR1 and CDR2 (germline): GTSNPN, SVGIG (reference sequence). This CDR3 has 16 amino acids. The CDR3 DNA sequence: TGTGCCTGGAGCCGTCGGCGGGGGGATAGCAATCAGCCCCAGCATTTT. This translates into CAWSRRRGDSNQPQHF. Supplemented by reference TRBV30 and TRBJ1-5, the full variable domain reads SQTIHQWPATLVQPVGSPLSLECTVEGTSNPNLYWYRQAAGRGLQLLFYSVGIGQISSEVPQNLSASRPQDRQFILSSKKLLLSDSGFYLCAWSRRRGDSNQPQHFGDGTRLSIL.

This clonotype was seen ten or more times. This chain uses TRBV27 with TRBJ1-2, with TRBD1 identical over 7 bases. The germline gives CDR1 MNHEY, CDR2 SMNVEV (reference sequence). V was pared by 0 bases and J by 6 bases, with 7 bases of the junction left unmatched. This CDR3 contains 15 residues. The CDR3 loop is CASSLSEGAVDGYTF. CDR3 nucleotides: TGTGCCAGCAGTTTATCGGAGGGGGCGGTGGATGGCTACACCTTC.